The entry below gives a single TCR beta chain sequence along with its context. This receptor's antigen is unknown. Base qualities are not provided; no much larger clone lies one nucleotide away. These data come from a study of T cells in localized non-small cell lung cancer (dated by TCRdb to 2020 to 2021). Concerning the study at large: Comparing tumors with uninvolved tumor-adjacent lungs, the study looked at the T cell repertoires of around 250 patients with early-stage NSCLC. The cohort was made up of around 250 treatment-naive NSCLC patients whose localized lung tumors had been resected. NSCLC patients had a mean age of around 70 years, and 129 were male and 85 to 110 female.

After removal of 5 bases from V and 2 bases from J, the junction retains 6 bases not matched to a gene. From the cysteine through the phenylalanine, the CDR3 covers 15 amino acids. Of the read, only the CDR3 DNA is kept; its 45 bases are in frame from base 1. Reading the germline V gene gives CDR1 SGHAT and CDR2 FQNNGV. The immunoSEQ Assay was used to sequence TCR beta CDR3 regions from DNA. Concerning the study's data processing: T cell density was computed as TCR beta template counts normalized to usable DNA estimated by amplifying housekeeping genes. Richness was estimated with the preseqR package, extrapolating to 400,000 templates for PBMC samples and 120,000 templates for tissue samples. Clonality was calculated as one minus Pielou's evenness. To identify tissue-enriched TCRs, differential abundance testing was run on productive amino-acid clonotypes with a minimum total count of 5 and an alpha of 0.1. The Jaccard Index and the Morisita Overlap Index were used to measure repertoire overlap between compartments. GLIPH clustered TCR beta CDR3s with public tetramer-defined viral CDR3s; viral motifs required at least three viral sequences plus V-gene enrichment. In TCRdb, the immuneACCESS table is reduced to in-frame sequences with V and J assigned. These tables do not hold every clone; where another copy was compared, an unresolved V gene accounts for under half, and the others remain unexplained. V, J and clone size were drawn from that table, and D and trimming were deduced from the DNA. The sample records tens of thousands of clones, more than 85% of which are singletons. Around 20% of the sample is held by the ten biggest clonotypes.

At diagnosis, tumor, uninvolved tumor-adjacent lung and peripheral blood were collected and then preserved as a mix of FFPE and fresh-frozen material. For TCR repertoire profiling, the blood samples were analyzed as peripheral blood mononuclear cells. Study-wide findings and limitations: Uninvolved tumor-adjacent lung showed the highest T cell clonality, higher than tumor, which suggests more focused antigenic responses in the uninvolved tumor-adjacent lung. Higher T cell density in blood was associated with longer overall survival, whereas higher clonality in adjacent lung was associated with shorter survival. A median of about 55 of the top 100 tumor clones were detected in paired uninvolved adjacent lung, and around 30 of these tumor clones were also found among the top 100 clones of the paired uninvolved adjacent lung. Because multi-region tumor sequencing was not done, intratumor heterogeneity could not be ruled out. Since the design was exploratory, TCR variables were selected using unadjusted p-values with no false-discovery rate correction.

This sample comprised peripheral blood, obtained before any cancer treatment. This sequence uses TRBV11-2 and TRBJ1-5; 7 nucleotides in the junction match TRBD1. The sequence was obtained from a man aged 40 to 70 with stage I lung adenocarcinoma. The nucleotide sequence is TGTGCCAGCAGCGCAACAGGGGCTGGCAATCAGCCCCAGCATTTT. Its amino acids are CASSATGAGNQPQHF. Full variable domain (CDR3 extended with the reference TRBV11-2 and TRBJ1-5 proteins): EAGVAQSPRYKIIEKRQSVAFWCNPISGHATLYWYQQILGQGPKLLIQFQNNGVVDDSQLPKDRFSAERLKGVDSTLKIQPAKLEDSAVYLCASSATGAGNQPQHFGDGTRLSIL.